This T cell receptor beta chain stems from a study of low-dose radiotherapy and immunotherapy resistance in tumors. In the study overall: Over 26 weeks, cohort 2 got 1 Gy every two weeks, reaching 13 Gy.

First-strand cDNA relied on TRAV- and TRBV-specific primers spanning alpha and beta chains. The authors ran 15 to 20 PCR cycles to amplify TCRs with a constant-region primer and V-primer adapter. Amplification of the isolated mRNA used in vitro transcription. TCRdb re-derived calls from the reads in MiXCR, one entry per CDR3 protein. The data contain 60,000 to 90,000 distinct CDR3 sequences, around 30% of them singletons. The time point here: before trial treatment. The presence of advanced solid tumors lacking tumor-infiltrating lymphocytes characterized eligible patients. The table lists this clonotype with a few counts. The CDR3 sequence is 15 residues long. In germline, CDR1 is SGHDN, CDR2 FVKESK. V was trimmed by 4 bases and J by 7 bases, leaving 19 bases between them.

The J gene is TRBJ1-1, the V gene TRBV14; D remains unclear. The sequenced sample was PBMCs, obtained before treatment. The source of this sequence is a female donor with ovarian cancer. In DNA form, the CDR3 reads TGTGCCAGCAGCCTTCTTGGTCCCGCAACCCTTGAAGCTTTCTTT. Translation gives CASSLLGPATLEAFF.